This TCR beta chain was recorded in a study of T cell changes during pregnancy in multiple sclerosis. This table comes from immunoSEQ multiplex PCR, and its TCRdb copy is limited to in-frame clones, with some not included. The sample holds about 74,000 clones, approximately 91% seen once. V shed 5 bases, J shed 10 bases, and the junction held 6 bases outside the gene matches. CDR3 length: 14 amino acids. Germline V gene sequence: CDR1 LNHDA, CDR2 SQIVND (reference sequence). The chain uses TRBV19 and TRBJ2-1, with 12 bases fitting TRBD2. The receptor comes from a female donor with multiple sclerosis, enrolled in a pregnancy study. The input for sequencing was peripheral blood, taken in the third trimester of pregnancy. CDR3 sequence: CASSRLAGDTEQFF. As DNA, the CDR3 is TGTGCCAGTAGTCGACTAGCGGGGGACACGGAGCAGTTCTTC.